Here is one TCR beta chain with its context. Its antigen is still unknown. This entry is derived from a study of cytomegalovirus exposure and HLA in healthy donors. The PCR had 60 Vbeta and 13 Jbeta primers. Assay used: immunoSEQ multiplex PCR; TCRdb lists only in-frame clones, some missing. The sample has about 62,000 clones; about 90% are singletons. The ends lost 4 bases at V and 4 bases at J; junction bases unmatched: 1. Germline assignment: CDR1 MNHNS and CDR2 SASEGT. CDR3 length: 15 amino acids. Study results and caveats: A later analysis reportedly identified an Asian-associated ancestry cluster as carrying fewer N-insertions than the 666-donor mean. The analysis excluded some indistinguishable V segments, including TRBV6-2 and TRBV6-3.

Sequences were obtained from PBMCs. V gene TRBV6-1 combines with J gene TRBJ2-3, with 14 bases lining up with TRBD2. This receptor was taken from a man aged 18 to 29 in good health and CMV-seronegative. The CDR3 loop reads CASSGLAGGPDTQYF. In nucleotides, the CDR3 is TGTGCCAGCAGTGGACTAGCGGGGGGGCCAGATACGCAGTATTTT.